This passage covers 11 T cell receptor beta chains from one sample sequenced in a study of beta chain features in type 1 diabetes. As every portion of the isolated RNA was reverse transcribed, the sequencing read expressed TCRB transcripts. Clones were sequenced by immunoSEQ multiplex PCR, and TCRdb holds only the in-frame ones, with some missing. Of about 270,000 clones listed, 13% to 15% are singletons. Antigens for these TCRs are unknown. Study-level results: TCRB CDR3s were moderately but significantly shorter in Type 1 diabetes patients in all four CD4+ subsets.

Sequences were obtained from naive CD4+ T cells from blood. Source of these receptors: a man aged 25-45 years with type 1 diabetes.

This clone has a handful of counts. V usage is TRBV5-4 and J usage is TRBJ2-7; 13 nucleotides line up with TRBD2. This CDR3 spans 15 amino acids. Germline loops: CDR1 SGHNT, CDR2 YYREEE (reference sequence). V lost 4 bases, J lost 3 bases, and 4 bases stayed unmatched. This CDR3 reads CASSQGTSGNYEQYF. The DNA of the CDR3 is TGTGCCAGCAGCCAGGGGACTAGCGGGAACTACGAGCAGTACTTC.

This clone was observed a handful of times. The chain joins TRBV30 to TRBJ1-2; D gene uncertain. There are 13 residues in the CDR3. CDR1 and CDR2 (germline): GTSNPN, SVGIG (reference sequence). The V and J ends lost 5 bases and 0 bases respectively, with 10 bases between them. The CDR3 here is CAWEQSTNYGYTF. In nucleotides, the CDR3 is TGTGCCTGGGAACAGTCAACTAACTATGGCTACACCTTC.

The chain couples TRBV29-1 to TRBJ1-1; D unclear. The CDR3 is made up of 12 amino acids. CDR1 is SQVTM, CDR2 ANQGSEA, per germline. V lost 8 bases, J lost 2 bases, and 12 bases lay in between. The CDR3 sequence is CSLRSDNTEAFF. In DNA, the CDR3 is TGCAGCCTTCGCTCAGATAACACTGAAGCTTTCTTT.

V gene TRBV28 combines with J gene TRBJ2-7; D remains unclear. Trimming removed 6 bases at V and 3 bases at J, with 12 bases between. Germline V gene data show CDR1 as MDHEN and CDR2 as SYDVKM. This CDR3 comprises 13 residues. CDR3: CASRNTGNYEQYF. CDR3 bases: TGTGCCAGCAGGAATACTGGTAACTACGAGCAGTACTTC.

In this sample, this clone turned up a few times. The CDR3 bases are TGTGCCAGCAGCTTATTGACGTCAGCAGCGTACGAGCAGTACTTC. Residues: CASSLLTSAAYEQYF. This chain joins TRBV7-9 and TRBJ2-7; no reliable D call. The V gene lost 2 bases and the J gene lost 4 bases, with 15 bases spanning the gap. The CDR3 totals 15 residues. Germline-derived CDR1 and CDR2 are SEHNR and FQNEAQ (reference sequence).

This clone was detected a few times. The V and J genes are TRBV27 and TRBJ2-5; TRBD2 might be the D (5 bases). Germline V gene data show CDR1 as MNHEY and CDR2 as SMNVEV (reference sequence). The CDR3 has 14 residues. The V end lost 2 bases, the J end lost 5 bases, and 12 bases lay between the germline ends. The CDR3 sequence is CASSLNAGGETQYF. In DNA form, the CDR3 reads TGTGCCAGCAGTTTAAACGCGGGTGGGGAGACCCAGTACTTC.

This chain links TRBV9 with TRBJ1-1; 7 nucleotides align to TRBD1. This CDR3 is built from 14 residues. The V gene's germline CDR1 is SGDLS and CDR2 YYNGEE. Trimming removed 0 bases from V and 4 bases from J; junction bases left unmatched: 3. The CDR3 loop reads CASSVEGGSTEAFF. CDR3 DNA sequence: TGTGCCAGCAGCGTAGAAGGGGGCAGCACTGAAGCTTTCTTT.

This rearrangement joins TRBV19 to TRBJ2-7, with 7 positions matching TRBD1. CDR3 size: 14 residues. Germline V gene data show CDR1 as LNHDA and CDR2 as SQIVND (reference sequence). The V gene end was trimmed by 3 bases and the J gene end by 1 base; junction bases not matched to a gene: 3. The chain's CDR3 is CASSMRGQSYEQYF. Written as DNA, the CDR3 is TGTGCCAGTAGTATGAGGGGACAGTCCTACGAGCAGTACTTC.

This clone has a handful of counts. The V and J genes are TRBV6-6 and TRBJ2-1; possible D gene TRBD1, 6 bases. Germline CDR1 reads MNHNY; CDR2 reads SVGAGI (reference sequence). V dropped 4 bases and J dropped 3 bases, with 10 bases sitting between them. The CDR3 totals 14 residues. The CDR3 bases are TGTGCCAGCAGTTCGACAGGTTACTACAATGAGCAGTTCTTC. The encoded protein is CASSSTGYYNEQFF.

To note about this clone: Other nucleotide sequences in the sample specify the same CDR3. V and J are TRBV5-1 and TRBJ1-1, with D possibly matching TRBD1 (5 bases). The CDR3 loop spans 13 amino acids. Trimming stripped 3 bases from V and 1 base from J, with 7 bases between. CDR1 and CDR2 (germline): SGHRS, YFSETQ. The CDR3 is CASSYTGNTEAFF. In DNA form, the CDR3 reads TGCGCCAGCAGCTATACAGGGAACACTGAAGCTTTCTTT.

A few counts support this clone. V gene TRBV18 combines with J gene TRBJ2-7; 7 bases fit TRBD2. In germline, CDR1 is KGHSH, CDR2 LQKENI. V gave up 2 bases and J gave up 2 bases; unmatched junction bases: 3. The CDR3 totals 14 residues. CDR3 coding DNA: TGTGCCAGCTCACCAGGGGGGGGAACCTACGAGCAGTACTTC. Protein sequence: CASSPGGGTYEQYF.